Shown below are 10 T cell receptor beta chains from a single sample sequenced in a study of blood T cell repertoires in COVID-19. Assay used: immunoSEQ multiplex PCR; TCRdb lists only in-frame clones, some missing. The table lists around 280,000 clones, around 91% of them singletons, with 1.5% to 2% in the top ten. The specimen was PBMCs or T cells enriched from blood (not recorded which). Receptors originate from a woman under 30 with acute COVID-19.

This clone occurred a few times. The chain employs TRBV3-1 (or the pseudogene TRBV3-2) and TRBJ2-3; a possible D gene is TRBD1 (6 bases). Trimming shortened V by 1 base and J by 0 bases, and 14 bases separated the two germline ends. Germline V lookup: CDR1 LGHDT, CDR2 YNNKEL (reference sequence). The CDR3 has 17 amino acids. CDR3 in DNA: TGTGCCAGCAGCCAAGTAAGACAGGTTCTCAGCACAGATACGCAGTATTTT. Translated: CASSQVRQVLSTDTQYF.

DNA of the CDR3: TGTGCCAGCAGCTTGACGGGGAAGGAGCAGTACTTC. It is translated as CASSLTGKEQYF. The rearrangement uses TRBV5-8 and TRBJ2-7; D is perhaps TRBD2 (5 bases). V was pared by 1 base and J by 7 bases, with 9 bases between. Germline assignment: CDR1 SGHTS and CDR2 YDEGEE. The CDR3 runs 12 residues.

CDR3 sequence: CASSFPSGSSTDTQYF. Here the CDR3 DNA reads TGTGCCAGCAGTTTCCCGTCGGGTTCTAGCACAGATACGCAGTATTTT. V gene TRBV28 combines with J gene TRBJ2-3; D ambiguous. The CDR3 loop spans 16 amino acids. Deletions cut 3 bases from V and 0 bases from J, with 13 bases between. Germline V gene data show CDR1 as MDHEN and CDR2 as SYDVKM. The entire variable domain, with the rest obtained from reference TRBV28 and TRBJ2-3, is as follows: DVKVTQSSRYLVKRTGEKVFLECVQDMDHENMFWYRQDPGLGLRLIYFSYDVKMKEKGDIPEGYSVSREKKERFSLILESASTNQTSMYLCASSFPSGSSTDTQYFGPGTRLTVL.

A note on this clone: Germline is not matched at one junction end, which may reflect a read error. V and J are TRBV9 and TRBJ2-1; a weak D match, TRBD2 (6 bases). Germline V gene data show CDR1 as SGDLS and CDR2 as YYNGEE. The CDR3 extends over 11 amino acids. DNA of the CDR3: TGCCCGCGGGGAAACTACAATGAGCAGTTCTTC. Translated: CPRGNYNEQFF.

V usage is TRBV15 and J usage is TRBJ1-4; no definite D call. Trimming pared 3 bases from V and 0 bases from J, leaving 8 bases between. Germline CDR1 is LNHNV and CDR2 is YYDKDF (reference sequence). The CDR3 consists of 15 residues. The CDR3 here is CATSSPGATNEKLFF. The DNA for the CDR3 is TGTGCCACCAGCAGTCCGGGTGCAACTAATGAAAAACTGTTTTTT. Using reference TRBV15 and TRBJ1-4 for the parts outside the CDR3, the full variable domain is DAMVIQNPRYQVTQFGKPVTLSCSQTLNHNVMYWYQQKSSQAPKLLFHYYDKDFNNEADTPDNFQSRRPNTSFCFLDIRSPGLGDTAMYLCATSSPGATNEKLFFGSGTQLSVL.

The chain combines TRBV19 with TRBJ2-2; 8 bases fit TRBD1. CDR1 and CDR2 from the germline V gene are LNHDA and SQIVND (reference sequence). After removal of 6 bases from V and 3 bases from J, the junction contained 6 bases not matched to a gene. The CDR3 extends over 15 amino acids. The CDR3 here is CASSRQGTYTGELFF. In DNA, the CDR3 is TGTGCCAGTAGCCGACAGGGGACTTACACCGGGGAGCTGTTTTTT. Based on the CDR3 plus reference TRBV19 and TRBJ2-2, the full variable domain is DGGITQSPKYLFRKEGQNVTLSCEQNLNHDAMYWYRQDPGQGLRLIYYSQIVNDFQKGDIAEGYSVSREKKESFPLTVTSAQKNPTAFYLCASSRQGTYTGELFFGEGSRLTVL.

The CDR3 here is CASSQLILQPQHF. The CDR3, as DNA: TGCGCCAGCAGCCAACTAATCCTGCAGCCCCAGCATTTT. The chain uses TRBV4-1 and TRBJ1-5; D is uncertain. Trimming took 2 bases from V and 7 from J, leaving 9 bases between them. Germline assignment: CDR1 MGHRA and CDR2 YSYEKL. The CDR3 contains 13 residues.

The genes are TRBV7-8 and TRBJ2-1, with D possibly matching TRBD1 (7 bases). There are 15 residues in the CDR3. Per the germline V gene, CDR1 is SGHVS and CDR2 is FQNEAQ. V was clipped by 3 bases and J by 4 bases, with 13 bases between them. CDR3 in amino acids: CASSLTGRRYNEQFF. CDR3 DNA: TGTGCCAGCAGCTTGACAGGGAGGCGATACAATGAGCAGTTCTTC. The full variable domain, in which reference TRBV7-8 and TRBJ2-1 provide the parts outside the CDR3, is GAGVSQSPRYKVAKRGQDVALRCDPISGHVSLFWYQQALGQGPEFLTYFQNEAQLDKSGLPSDRFFAERPEGSVSTLKIQRTQQEDSAVYLCASSLTGRRYNEQFFGPGTRLTVL.

The rearrangement links TRBV7-2 to TRBJ2-5, with 10 bases that match TRBD1. Germline-derived CDR1 and CDR2 are SGHTA and FQGNSA. The CDR3 loop spans 14 amino acids. Losses at the gene ends were 4 bases for V and 4 bases for J; bases not matched to a gene: 3. DNA of the CDR3: TGTGCCAGCAGCTCGACAGGGGGCCCAGAGACCCAGTACTTC. Its translation is CASSSTGGPETQYF.

This chain uses TRBV11-3 with TRBJ2-1; TRBD1 matches 7 bases. The CDR3 has 14 residues. Germline values: CDR1 SGHNT, CDR2 YENEEA. With 1 base clipped from V and 8 bases from J, the junction kept 5 bases outside the gene matches. The CDR3 region is CASSLGNRGDEQFF. CDR3 DNA sequence: TGTGCCAGCAGCTTAGGGAACAGGGGAGATGAGCAGTTCTTC.